Sequencing of this T cell receptor (beta chain) was carried out in a study of blood T cell repertoires in COVID-19. Study overall: Samples came from the United States, Italy and Spain, spanning acute and convalescent COVID-19. Sources were T cells, B-cell-depleted T cells, or PBMCs; the material itself was cDNA or gDNA.

Individuals aged about 18 to 90 years were recruited from 20 to 25 US areas. Participants' reported clinical history set cohort assignment. The trim removed 5 bases at V and 7 bases at J, leaving 5 bases unmatched. Germline CDR1 SNHLY, CDR2 FYNNEI. The CDR3 consists of 14 residues. Profiled with immunoSEQ multiplex PCR; TCRdb holds only in-frame clones, not every one. The sample has about 250,000 clones; 65% to 90% are singletons. This clonotype was obtained from a woman aged 50 to 60 with acute COVID-19. The sample comprised PBMCs or T cells enriched from blood (not recorded which). V is TRBV2 and J is TRBJ1-5, with 10 positions matching TRBD1. The CDR3 DNA reads TGTGCCAGCAGTCTGGACAGGGGGAGGCAGCCCCAGCATTTT. Amino acids: CASSLDRGRQPQHF.